A selection of T cell receptor beta chains follows, all from one sample in a study of brain T cells in children with intractable seizures. The table came from immunoSEQ multiplex PCR; TCRdb's copy has only in-frame clones and leaves some out. In the table there are approximately 110,000 clones, 94% of which are singletons. Sequenced here: peripheral blood, sampled at surgery. The receptor set was obtained from a boy under two years old with hemimegalencephaly and intractable seizures. Each CDR3 is given with its conserved first and last residue. Each record gives: V gene, D gene, J gene, clone size, CDR3 protein, CDR3 DNA. A D gene is named only where the DNA matches it firmly. Clone sizes are given selectively: once, few, many, or a class where the clone is expanded.

>TRBV5-8|NA|TRBJ1-4|NA
CASSLAFGTTGKLFF
TGTGCCAGCAGCTTGGCTTTTGGGACAACTGGGAAACTGTTTTTT
>TRBV29-1|TRBD2|TRBJ2-1|NA
CSVERTGTSGYNEQFF
TGCAGCGTTGAGAGGACCGGGACTAGCGGCTACAATGAGCAGTTCTTC
>TRBV9|NA|TRBJ2-7|NA
CASSVGKAEGPTFEQYF
TGTGCCAGCAGCGTAGGGAAAGCGGAAGGACCTACGTTCGAGCAGTACTTC
>TRBV4-1|TRBD2|TRBJ2-7|NA
CASSTRSGSLEEQYF
TGCGCCAGCAGCACCCGCAGCGGGAGTCTTGAAGAGCAGTACTTC
>TRBV28|TRBD2|TRBJ2-7|NA
CASSTRTSPYEQYF
TGTGCCAGCTCCACCAGGACTAGCCCCTACGAGCAGTACTTC
>TRBV28|TRBD1|TRBJ1-3|few
CASSFWAGGRNTIYF
TGTGCCAGCAGTTTTTGGGCAGGGGGCAGAAACACCATATATTTT
>TRBV5-1|TRBD2|TRBJ2-6|NA
CASSWGGVGANVLTF
TGCGCCAGCAGCTGGGGAGGGGTTGGGGCCAACGTCCTGACTTTC
>TRBV9|NA|TRBJ2-3|NA
CASSVAGTDTQYF
TGTGCCAGCAGCGTAGCCGGGACAGATACGCAGTATTTT
>TRBV4-2|NA|TRBJ2-2|NA
CASSQDVTGELFF
TGTGCCAGCAGCCAAGACGTCACCGGGGAGCTGTTTTTT
>TRBV5-1|TRBD2|TRBJ2-1|NA
CASSLLAGGDYNEQFF
TGCGCCAGCAGCTTGCTCGCGGGAGGAGACTACAATGAGCAGTTCTTC
>TRBV27|NA|TRBJ1-4|NA
CASSRRPLQGSGRAFEKLFF
TGTGCCAGCAGTCGCCGCCCCCTACAGGGTTCGGGACGGGCATTTGAAAAACTGTTTTTT
>TRBV5-1|TRBD2|TRBJ2-1|NA
CASSKTSGYNEQFF
TGCGCCAGCAGCAAGACTAGCGGTTACAATGAGCAGTTCTTC
>TRBV6-5|TRBD1|TRBJ2-7|once
CASRGTARPEQYF
TGTGCCAGCAGAGGGACAGCTAGACCCGAGCAGTACTTC
>TRBV9|NA|TRBJ2-7|NA
CASSLSGIPYEQYF
TGTGCCAGCAGCCTATCGGGGATACCCTACGAGCAGTACTTC
>TRBV7-2|NA|TRBJ2-1|NA
CASSPPRLAGTNEQFF
TGTGCCAGCAGCCCTCCGAGGCTAGCAGGAACCAATGAGCAGTTCTTC
>TRBV7-9|NA|TRBJ2-3|NA
CASSPDRQPDTQYF
TGTGCCAGCAGCCCCGACAGGCAACCGGATACGCAGTATTTT
>TRBV15|TRBD1|TRBJ1-5|NA
CATSRIGQGAFQPQHF
TGTGCCACCAGCAGAATAGGACAGGGGGCATTTCAGCCCCAGCATTTT
>TRBV9|NA|TRBJ1-6|NA
CASSDGSSYNSPLHF
TGTGCCAGCAGCGATGGGAGCTCCTATAATTCACCCCTCCACTTT
>TRBV12-3/TRBV12-4|NA|TRBJ1-2|few
CASSPVGRRGYTF
TGTGCCAGCAGTCCGGTCGGGCGGCGGGGCTACACCTTC
>TRBV5-4|TRBD1|TRBJ2-7|NA
CASSPSPGQGAGEQYF
TGTGCCAGCAGCCCAAGCCCGGGACAGGGGGCGGGGGAGCAGTACTTC
>TRBV6-2/TRBV6-3|TRBD2|TRBJ2-3|NA
CASSYSEGLAGPGDTQYF
TGTGCCAGCAGTTACTCAGAGGGACTAGCGGGCCCGGGGGATACGCAGTATTTT
>TRBV6-5|TRBD1|TRBJ2-1|once
CASSRTGYNEQFF
TGTGCCAGCAGCCGGACAGGCTACAATGAGCAGTTCTTC
>TRBV28|NA|TRBJ1-2|NA
CASSLWRVRAYGYTF
TGTGCCAGCAGTTTATGGAGGGTTCGGGCCTATGGCTACACCTTC
>TRBV4-1|NA|TRBJ1-2|NA
CASSQSQYNYGYTF
TGCGCCAGCAGCCAATCACAGTATAACTATGGCTACACCTTC
>TRBV2|TRBD1|TRBJ2-7|NA
CASRRRGEQYF
TGTGCCAGCAGACGCAGGGGGGAGCAGTACTTC
>TRBV7-3|TRBD2|TRBJ2-7|NA
CASSLAGGRYEQYF
TGTGCCAGCAGCCTAGCGGGAGGGAGGTACGAGCAGTACTTC
>TRBV5-1|NA|TRBJ2-1|NA
CASSRGTGRDPQFF
TGCGCCAGCAGCCGAGGGACTGGCCGGGACCCGCAGTTCTTC
>TRBV6-5|TRBD1|TRBJ2-3|NA
CASSTPGQGINTQYF
TGTGCCAGCAGCACACCGGGACAGGGGATAAATACGCAGTATTTT
>TRBV4-3|TRBD1|TRBJ1-2|NA
CASSQRQGAGPYGYTF
TGCGCCAGCAGCCAACGACAGGGGGCCGGGCCCTATGGCTACACCTTC
>TRBV3-1/TRBV3-2|NA|TRBJ2-7|once
CASSPDLLKQYF
TGTGCCAGCAGCCCGGACCTCCTGAAGCAGTACTTC
>TRBV15|TRBD1|TRBJ2-2|NA
CATSRHQGAAGELFF
TGTGCCACCAGCAGACACCAGGGGGCGGCCGGGGAGCTGTTTTTT
>TRBV5-4|TRBD2|TRBJ2-7|NA
CASSPGTSVHEQYF
TGTGCCAGCAGCCCCGGGACTAGCGTCCACGAGCAGTACTTC
>TRBV27|NA|TRBJ2-2|NA
CASSLLWGAGELFF
TGTGCCAGCAGTTTATTGTGGGGCGCCGGGGAGCTGTTTTTT
>TRBV3-1/TRBV3-2|NA|TRBJ1-3|NA
CASSLLGSGNTIYF
TGTGCCAGCAGTCTTTTGGGCTCTGGAAACACCATATATTTT
>TRBV28|NA|TRBJ2-7|NA
CASSPGAYEQYF
TGTGCCAGCAGTCCCGGGGCCTACGAGCAGTACTTC
>TRBV18|TRBD2|TRBJ2-1|NA
CASSPQLAASSYNEQFF
TGTGCCAGCTCACCTCAACTAGCGGCAAGCTCCTACAATGAGCAGTTCTTC
>TRBV7-8|TRBD1|TRBJ1-5|few
CASSLATGWAQPQHF
TGTGCCAGCAGCTTAGCGACAGGGTGGGCTCAGCCCCAGCATTTT
>TRBV14|TRBD2|TRBJ2-7|NA
CASSLIGGEQYF
TGTGCCAGCAGCCTAATCGGGGGGGAGCAGTACTTC
>TRBV9|TRBD2|TRBJ2-1|NA
CASSVVAGAYNEQFF
TGTGCCAGCAGCGTCGTAGCGGGGGCCTACAATGAGCAGTTCTTC
>TRBV3-1/TRBV3-2|TRBD1|TRBJ1-2|NA
CASSQAGGYGYTF
TGTGCCAGCAGCCAAGCAGGGGGGTATGGCTACACCTTC
>TRBV12-3/TRBV12-4|NA|TRBJ2-1|NA
CASSLAGNEQFF
TGTGCCAGCAGTTTAGCGGGGAATGAGCAGTTCTTC
>TRBV19|TRBD2|TRBJ2-7|once
CASSRTYWTSSHEQYF
TGTGCCAGTAGCCGGACGTACTGGACTAGTAGCCACGAGCAGTACTTC
>TRBV5-5|NA|TRBJ1-4|NA
CASSLVGITRSEKLFF
TGTGCCAGCAGCTTGGTGGGGATCACCCGGAGTGAAAAACTGTTTTTT
>TRBV5-1|TRBD2|TRBJ2-4|NA
CASSPDRVSLLAGGHAKNIQYF
TGCGCCAGCAGCCCGGACAGGGTCTCCCTTCTAGCGGGGGGGCACGCCAAAAACATTCAGTACTTC
>TRBV4-1|NA|TRBJ2-1|NA
CASSQARTRPYNEQFF
TGCGCCAGCAGCCAAGCCCGGACAAGGCCTTACAATGAGCAGTTCTTC
>TRBV5-5|TRBD1|TRBJ2-1|NA
CASSLAGTGYNEQFF
TGTGCCAGCAGCTTGGCCGGGACAGGTTACAATGAGCAGTTCTTC
>TRBV3-1/TRBV3-2|NA|TRBJ2-6|once
CASSQDTGRSGANVLTF
TGTGCCAGCAGCCAAGATACAGGACGCTCTGGGGCCAACGTCCTGACTTTC
>TRBV7-9|NA|TRBJ1-1|NA
CASSTITGHTRNTEAFF
TGTGCCAGCAGCACCATTACGGGACACACTCGGAACACTGAAGCTTTCTTT
>TRBV6-5|NA|TRBJ1-1|NA
CASIYGGSTEAFF
TGTGCCAGCATTTACGGGGGAAGCACTGAAGCTTTCTTT